These T cell receptor beta chains were read from a single sample in a study of post-analysis software for immune sequencing data. Using its own MiXCR run on the PCR reads, TCRdb lists one record per CDR3 protein. The top ten hold around 0.6% of the sample, which has hundreds of thousands of distinct CDR3 sequences, around 27% seen once. The material sequenced was blood. The receptors derive from a girl between 5 and 17 years old with multiple sclerosis. Each CDR3 is given with its conserved first and last residue. The D gene is left open where the match is weak. Clone size appears in some rows only: once, few, many, or a class for an expanded clone.

D gene	V gene	clone size	J gene	CDR3 DNA	CDR3 protein
TRBD2	TRBV5-1	-	TRBJ2-1	TGCGCCAGCAGCTCCCGGACTAGGGTCTCCTGCAATGAGCAGTTCTTC	CASSSRTRVSCNEQFF
-	TRBV5-5	-	TRBJ2-7	TGTGCCAGCAGCTTGGTTGGAAAGAGCTCCTACGAGCAGTACTTC	CASSLVGKSSYEQYF
-	TRBV20-1	-	TRBJ2-5	TGCAGTGGTAACGAGAGCCCCTACAATGAGCAGTACTTC	CSGNESPYNEQYF
-	TRBV27	many	TRBJ2-1	TGTGCCAGCAGTTTCGGAGGAAGCAATGAGCAGTTCTTC	CASSFGGSNEQFF
-	TRBV20-1	-	TRBJ1-1	TGCAGTGCTAGAGAAACGGACCGGGAACTGAACACTGAAGCTTTCTTT	CSARETDRELNTEAFF
-	TRBV10-3	-	TRBJ1-1	TGTGCCTCCCGGGGGGGCCTGGGCACTGAAGCTTTCTTT	CASRGGLGTEAFF
-	TRBV3-1	many	TRBJ2-5	TGTGCCAGCAGCTTCCCGCCAGGGTGGCAGACCCAGTACTTC	CASSFPPGWQTQYF
TRBD2	TRBV28	-	TRBJ2-3	TGTGCCAGCAGTTTACCTAGCGGGGACACGGATACGCAGTATTTT	CASSLPSGDTDTQYF
TRBD1	TRBV6-2/TRBV6-3	few	TRBJ1-5	TGTGCCAGCAGTTACGATCAGAGGGGACAGTTAAATCAGCCCCAGCATTTT	CASSYDQRGQLNQPQHF
TRBD2	TRBV6-4	many	TRBJ2-1	TGTGCCAGCAGTGACTCAGCCGGGAGGGGCGATGAGCAGTTCTTC	CASSDSAGRGDEQFF
TRBD1	TRBV5-5	-	TRBJ2-7	TGTGCCAGCAGCGACGGGACAGGGGGCTCCTACGAGCAGTACTTC	CASSDGTGGSYEQYF
-	TRBV19	-	TRBJ1-1	TGTGCCAGTAGTATTATCGAGGGGATGAACACTGAAGCTTTCTTT	CASSIIEGMNTEAFF
-	TRBV6-5	-	TRBJ1-2	TGTGCCAGCAGACTCGACAGAGCTAACTATGGCCACACCTTC	CASRLDRANYGHTF
-	TRBV7-2	-	TRBJ1-1	TGTGCCAGCAGCCTTGCAGGGCCGCAGAACACTGAAGCTTTCTTT	CASSLAGPQNTEAFF
TRBD1	TRBV7-9	-	TRBJ1-3	TGTGCCAGCAGCTGGGACAGGGGCGCTGGAAACACCATATATTTT	CASSWDRGAGNTIYF
TRBD2	TRBV28	few	TRBJ2-3	TGTGCCAGCACCGAAGCGGGAGGGGGGACAGATACGCAGTATTTT	CASTEAGGGTDTQYF
-	TRBV5-1	-	TRBJ1-4	TGCGCCAGCAGCTTGGAAGGATATGATGAAAAACTGTTTTTT	CASSLEGYDEKLFF
-	TRBV6-5	few	TRBJ2-1	TGTGCCAGCAGTTACTCGTCCGGGTTCGGAGGCCCCAACAATGAGCAGTTCTTC	CASSYSSGFGGPNNEQFF
-	TRBV27	-	TRBJ2-1	TGTGCCGGCAGCCGAGGGGGCTCCTACAATGAGCAGTTCTTC	CAGSRGGSYNEQFF
TRBD1	TRBV6-5	-	TRBJ1-1	TGTGCCACCGAGATACGGACAGGGGACACTGAAGCTTTCTTT	CATEIRTGDTEAFF
-	TRBV5-1	-	TRBJ2-2	TGCGCCAGCAGCCCTAAGGCGGGCACCGGGGAGCTGTTTTTT	CASSPKAGTGELFF
TRBD2	TRBV4-2	-	TRBJ2-5	TGTGCCAGCAGCCAAGGGGACGGGACTAGCGCGCAAGAGACCCAGTACTTC	CASSQGDGTSAQETQYF
-	TRBV14	-	TRBJ2-7	TGTGCCAGCAGCCAACTACCCTACGAGCAGTACTTC	CASSQLPYEQYF
-	TRBV7-9	-	TRBJ2-3	TGTGCCAGCAGCCCCCCCCCGGGACGGAGGTTTTGGGATACGCAGTATTTT	CASSPPPGRRFWDTQYF
-	TRBV11-2	-	TRBJ2-7	TGTGCCAGCAGCTTAGTCGGGGACGGGAGAGGTGAGCAGTACTTC	CASSLVGDGRGEQYF
TRBD2	TRBV7-9	-	TRBJ2-1	TGTGCCAGCAGCCCCAAGACAAACCTAGCGGGAGTAGGGGTCAATGAGCAGTTCTTC	CASSPKTNLAGVGVNEQFF
TRBD2	TRBV20-1	-	TRBJ2-3	TGCAGTGCTAAATTCCTAGCGGGAGTAACAGATACGCAGTATTTT	CSAKFLAGVTDTQYF
-	TRBV20-1	-	TRBJ2-3	TGCAGTGCCCCCTCTGGGGCCCCAGATACGCAGTATTTT	CSAPSGAPDTQYF
-	TRBV2	-	TRBJ1-5	TGTGCCAGCCGGACACGTAGCAATCAGCCCCAGCATTTT	CASRTRSNQPQHF
-	TRBV11-2	few	TRBJ1-2	TGTGCCAGCAGCTTAGTAGGGGACGGCTATGGCTACACCTTC	CASSLVGDGYGYTF